This passage covers 2 T cell receptor beta chains from one sample sequenced in a study of T cell responses to AZD1222 COVID-19 vaccine. Method: immunoSEQ multiplex PCR; TCRdb's copy keeps in-frame clones and lacks some. The data show fewer than 120,000 clones, 94% seen once. The starting material was peripheral blood, obtained 28 days after the second AZD1222 dose. Receptors were obtained from an adult who received the AZD1222 COVID-19 vaccine.

This clone was seen only once. CDR3 protein: CASSLPVSETQYF. CDR3 DNA sequence: TGTGCCAGCAGTCTCCCTGTCTCAGAGACCCAGTACTTC. The chain employs TRBV3-1 (or the pseudogene TRBV3-2) and TRBJ2-5; D uncertain. The CDR3 loop spans 13 amino acids. Germline CDR1 is LGHDT and CDR2 is YNNKEL (reference sequence). V lost 6 bases and J lost 4, with 12 bases in between.

This sequence joins TRBV18 and TRBJ1-6; tentatively, D is TRBD1 (6 bases). The CDR3 spans 15 residues. Per germline, CDR1 KGHSH and CDR2 LQKENI. The ends were cut back, 6 bases at V and 13 bases at J, with 22 bases in the middle. The CDR3 DNA reads TGTGCCAGCTCGCGGGAAACACAGGGATATCTCCCCCTCCACTTT. Its translation: CASSRETQGYLPLHF. The entire variable domain, with the rest obtained from reference TRBV18 and TRBJ1-6, is as follows: NAGVMQNPRHLVRRRGQEARLRCSPMKGHSHVYWYRQLPEEGLKFMVYLQKENIIDESGMPKERFSAEFPKEGPSILRIQQVVRGDSAAYFCASSRETQGYLPLHFGNGTRLTVT.